Presented here are 6 T cell receptor beta chains from one specimen sequenced in a study of cytomegalovirus exposure and HLA in healthy donors. PCR primers comprised 60 Vbeta and 13 Jbeta primers. Assay used: immunoSEQ multiplex PCR; TCRdb lists only in-frame clones, some missing. Of about 160,000 clones listed, more than 65% were seen once; the top ten hold 0.95% to 1.5%. Sequenced material: PBMCs. The receptor set was obtained from a woman aged 50 to 60 in good health and CMV-seronegative.

V gene TRBV15 combines with J gene TRBJ1-4, with D perhaps TRBD1 (6 bases). This CDR3 has 15 residues. V gave up 5 bases and J gave up 5 bases, with 15 bases separating them. Germline CDR1 reads LNHNV; CDR2 reads YYDKDF (reference sequence). The CDR3 is CATSDGRQGNEKLFF. CDR3 DNA sequence: TGTGCCACCAGCGACGGGAGGCAGGGGAATGAAAAACTGTTTTTT.

The V and J genes are TRBV10-3 and TRBJ1-4; 8 nucleotides match TRBD1. This CDR3 contains 13 residues. Germline values: CDR1 ENHRY, CDR2 SYGVKD. With 9 bases clipped from V and 3 bases from J, the junction kept 3 bases outside the gene matches. The CDR3 DNA follows: TGTGCCATTGCGGGACAGGCTAATGAAAAACTGTTTTTT. Translating it yields CAIAGQANEKLFF.

The V gene is TRBV9, the J gene TRBJ1-1, with D possibly matching TRBD1 (6 bases). Trimming took off 4 bases at V and 3 bases at J, with 10 bases between the two ends. The CDR3 extends over 13 amino acids. In germline, CDR1 is SGDLS, CDR2 YYNGEE. CDR3 sequence (DNA): TGTGCCAGCAGCCTCCGGACAGACACTGAAGCTTTCTTT. Translated: CASSLRTDTEAFF.

This clone appeared a single time. The V call is TRBV2, the J call TRBJ2-7, with 7 bases that match TRBD1. Per germline, CDR1 SNHLY and CDR2 FYNNEI. V lost 6 bases and J lost 1; bases outside the gene matches: 12. This CDR3 is built from 16 residues. CDR3 coding DNA: TGTGCCAGCAGCATAATCGGGACAGAGGGTTCCTACGAGCAGTACTTC. Residues: CASSIIGTEGSYEQYF.

This chain connects TRBV27 to TRBJ1-1; D is undetermined. Germline V gene lookup returns CDR1 MNHEY and CDR2 SMNVEV (reference sequence). The V gene lost 6 bases and the J gene lost 1 base, with 18 bases spanning the gap. The CDR3 totals 16 residues. In nucleotides, the CDR3 is TGTGCCAGCAGCCTCACCTGGGGAGCTACGAACACTGAAGCTTTCTTT. This sequence encodes CASSLTWGATNTEAFF.

The gene calls are TRBV6-5 and TRBJ1-3; the D gene is possibly TRBD1 (5 bases). This CDR3 is 14 amino acids long. Germline V lookup: CDR1 MNHEY, CDR2 SVGAGI. V was shortened by 6 bases and J by 4 bases, with 13 bases between the two germline ends. CDR3 coding DNA: TGTGCCAGCAGAGAGCAGGGAGGAGGAAACACCATATATTTT. Translating it yields CASREQGGGNTIYF.